Following are 10 T cell receptor beta chains from one sample sequenced in a study of CD8+ T cells in alopecia areata. Treatment meaning: oral pan-JAK inhibitor, 5-10 mg twice daily. After isolation, RNA underwent reverse transcription to generate cDNA as the sequencing template. Generated by immunoSEQ multiplex PCR, the TCRdb table keeps only in-frame clones and is missing some. This table holds 180,000 or so clones, roughly 60% found once. Material: CD4+ T cells sorted from blood, obtained at week 24, from a patient treated with tofacitinib. The source of these receptors is a human donor with alopecia areata.

This chain joins TRBV15 and TRBJ2-2; no clear D. The V end was cut by 0 bases, the J end by 2 bases, with 7 bases between. In germline, CDR1 is LNHNV, CDR2 YYDKDF (reference sequence). The CDR3 runs 15 residues. CDR3 sequence reads: CATSRDRPNTGELFF. The CDR3, as DNA: TGTGCCACCAGCAGAGATCGGCCCAACACCGGGGAGCTGTTTTTT. Full variable domain (remainder filled in from reference TRBV15 and TRBJ2-2): DAMVIQNPRYQVTQFGKPVTLSCSQTLNHNVMYWYQQKSSQAPKLLFHYYDKDFNNEADTPDNFQSRRPNTSFCFLDIRSPGLGDTAMYLCATSRDRPNTGELFFGEGSRLTVL.

The CDR3 DNA sequence: TGTGCCAGCAGCGTAGAAGCATTATCCACTGAAGCTTTCTTT. Encoded protein: CASSVEALSTEAFF. The J gene is TRBJ1-1, the V gene TRBV9; D ambiguous. This CDR3 is built from 14 residues. CDR1 is SGDLS and CDR2 is YYNGEE in the germline V gene. V gave up 0 bases and J gave up 4 bases, with 10 bases separating them. Based on the CDR3 plus reference TRBV9 and TRBJ1-1, the full variable domain is DSGVTQTPKHLITATGQRVTLRCSPRSGDLSVYWYQQSLDQGLQFLIQYYNGEERAKGNILERFSAQQFPDLHSELNLSSLELGDSALYFCASSVEALSTEAFFGQGTRLTVV.

The chain recombines TRBV2 with TRBJ2-1; 8 bases match TRBD1. V shed 6 bases and J 0 bases; nucleotides not matched to a gene: 7. Germline V gene sequence: CDR1 SNHLY, CDR2 FYNNEI. The CDR3 covers 16 residues. CDR3 in amino acids: CASSRSGGSSYNEQFF. The CDR3 DNA is TGTGCCAGCAGCCGATCAGGGGGCTCCTCCTACAATGAGCAGTTCTTC.

The V call is TRBV25-1, the J call TRBJ2-2; 8 bases match TRBD1. The CDR3 totals 16 residues. CDR1 and CDR2 (germline): MGHDK, SYGVNS. With 4 bases clipped from V and 1 base from J, the junction kept 5 bases outside the gene matches. The CDR3 loop reads CASSAFGQGNTGELFF. The CDR3 DNA reads as TGTGCCAGCAGTGCCTTCGGACAGGGGAACACCGGGGAGCTGTTTTTT.

This chain uses TRBV2 with TRBJ1-2; D perhaps matches TRBD1 (6 bases). The V gene lost 7 bases and the J gene lost 10 bases, with 19 bases spanning the gap. The length of the CDR3 is 13 residues. CDR1 is SNHLY, CDR2 FYNNEI, per germline. This chain's CDR3 is CASKEGGRDAYTF. The CDR3 nucleotides read TGTGCCAGCAAGGAAGGGGGAAGGGATGCCTACACCTTC.

This clone was detected once. The chain links TRBV2 to TRBJ2-1; no reliable D call. The CDR3 contains 10 residues. CDR1 is SNHLY, CDR2 FYNNEI, per germline. Trimming took 4 bases from V and 9 from J, leaving 4 bases between them. The CDR3 DNA is TGTGCCAGCAGTGTTATTGAGCAGTTCTTC. Residues: CASSVIEQFF.

The rearrangement joins TRBV30 to TRBJ1-1, with D unclear. V was cut by 2 bases and J by 0 bases, with 7 bases left in between. The germline CDR1 and CDR2 sequences are GTSNPN and SVGIG (reference sequence). The CDR3 sequence is 13 residues long. CDR3 sequence reads: CAWSMGMNTEAFF. The CDR3 DNA sequence: TGTGCCTGGAGTATGGGGATGAACACTGAAGCTTTCTTT.

J is TRBJ2-7 and V is TRBV28; 8 bases are a match to TRBD1. Germline values: CDR1 MDHEN, CDR2 SYDVKM. The CDR3 loop spans 15 amino acids. J was trimmed by 1 base and V by 5 bases; bases with no gene match: 7. The chain's CDR3 is CASSPRGQESYEQYF. CDR3 bases: TGTGCCAGCAGTCCACGGGGACAGGAGTCCTACGAGCAGTACTTC.

There are a few counts of this clone. V and J are TRBV7-2 and TRBJ2-5; perhaps TRBD2 as D (5 bases). The V gene lost 2 bases and the J gene lost 6 bases, with 16 bases spanning the gap. CDR3 size: 15 residues. CDR1 SGHTA and CDR2 FQGNSA come from the germline V gene. CDR3: CASSLTLTRGQTQYF. The CDR3 coding sequence is TGTGCCAGCAGCTTAACTTTGACTCGCGGGCAGACCCAGTACTTC.

Concerning this clone itself: The identical CDR3 is also encoded by other nucleotide sequences in the sample. The rearrangement links TRBV5-4 to TRBJ2-5; D not resolved. Germline V gene data show CDR1 as SGHNT and CDR2 as YYREEE (reference sequence). Trimming stripped 0 bases from V and 5 bases from J, with 8 bases between. This CDR3 region has 13 residues. CDR3 amino acids: CASSLAPPETQYF. CDR3 nucleotides: TGTGCCAGCAGCTTGGCCCCGCCGGAGACCCAGTACTTC.